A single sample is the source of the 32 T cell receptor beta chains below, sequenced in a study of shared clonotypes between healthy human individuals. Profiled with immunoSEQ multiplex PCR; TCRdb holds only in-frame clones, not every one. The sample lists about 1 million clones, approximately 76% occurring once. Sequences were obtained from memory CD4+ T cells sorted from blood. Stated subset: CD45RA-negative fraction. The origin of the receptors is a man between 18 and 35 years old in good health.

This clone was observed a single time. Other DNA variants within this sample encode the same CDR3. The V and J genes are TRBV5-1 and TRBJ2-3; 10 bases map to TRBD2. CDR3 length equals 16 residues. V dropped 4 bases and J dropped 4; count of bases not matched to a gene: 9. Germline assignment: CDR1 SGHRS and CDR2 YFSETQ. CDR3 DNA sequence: TGCGCCAGCAGCCCTCCTGGGCTAGCGGGAGCAGATACGCAGTATTTT. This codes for CASSPPGLAGADTQYF.

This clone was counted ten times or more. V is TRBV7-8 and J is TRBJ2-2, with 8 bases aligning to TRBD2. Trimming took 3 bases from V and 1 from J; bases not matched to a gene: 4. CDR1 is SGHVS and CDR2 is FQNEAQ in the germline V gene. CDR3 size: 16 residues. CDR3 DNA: TGTGCCAGCAGCTTGCGAACTAGCGGGAACACCGGGGAGCTGTTTTTT. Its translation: CASSLRTSGNTGELFF.

The CDR3 DNA follows: TGTGCCAGCAGCTGGGGCGACTACAATGAGCAGTTCTTC. Encoded protein: CASSWGDYNEQFF. The chain uses TRBV7-2 and TRBJ2-1, with D tentatively TRBD1 (5 bases). The CDR3 length is 13 residues. CDR1 SGHTA and CDR2 FQGNSA come from the germline V gene. Deletions cut 4 bases from V and 3 bases from J, with 7 bases between. Supplemented by reference TRBV7-2 and TRBJ2-1, the full variable domain reads GAGVSQSPSNKVTEKGKDVELRCDPISGHTALYWYRQSLGQGLEFLIYFQGNSAPDKSGLPSDRFSAERTGGSVSTLTIQRTQQEDSAVYLCASSWGDYNEQFFGPGTRLTVL.

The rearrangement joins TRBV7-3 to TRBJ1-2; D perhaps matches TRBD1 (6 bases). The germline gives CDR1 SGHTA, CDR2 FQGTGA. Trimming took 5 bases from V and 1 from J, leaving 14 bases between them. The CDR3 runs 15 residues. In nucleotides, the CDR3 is TGTGCCAGCAGCCCCGGACAGTCCTTTAACTATGGCTACACCTTC. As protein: CASSPGQSFNYGYTF.

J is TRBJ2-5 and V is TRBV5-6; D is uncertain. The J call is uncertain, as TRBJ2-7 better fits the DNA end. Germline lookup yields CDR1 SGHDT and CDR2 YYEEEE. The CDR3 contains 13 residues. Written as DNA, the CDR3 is TGTGCCAGCAGCTTGGCGATCGGGTACGAGCAGTACTTC. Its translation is CASSLAIGYEQYF.

The CDR3 nucleotides are TGCAGCGTTGGATTGGCCGGGACGTTCGATACGCAGTATTTT. This codes for CSVGLAGTFDTQYF. The V gene is TRBV29-1, the J gene TRBJ2-3; D possibly matches TRBD1 or TRBD2 (5 bases each). V was cut by 4 bases and J by 6 bases, with 17 bases left in between. Germline V lookup: CDR1 SQVTM, CDR2 ANQGSEA. The CDR3 has 14 amino acids.

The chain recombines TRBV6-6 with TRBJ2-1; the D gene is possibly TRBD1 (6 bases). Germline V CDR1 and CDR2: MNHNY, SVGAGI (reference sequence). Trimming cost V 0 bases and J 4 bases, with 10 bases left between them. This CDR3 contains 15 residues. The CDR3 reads CASSYSGAAYNEQFF. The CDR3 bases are TGTGCCAGCAGTTACTCGGGGGCAGCTTACAATGAGCAGTTCTTC.

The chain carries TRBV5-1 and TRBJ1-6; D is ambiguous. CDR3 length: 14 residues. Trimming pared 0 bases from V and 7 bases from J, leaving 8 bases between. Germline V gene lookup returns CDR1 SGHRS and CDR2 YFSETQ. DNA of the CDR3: TGCGCCAGCAGCTTGGAGGCGGCCAATTCACCCCTCCACTTT. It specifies CASSLEAANSPLHF.

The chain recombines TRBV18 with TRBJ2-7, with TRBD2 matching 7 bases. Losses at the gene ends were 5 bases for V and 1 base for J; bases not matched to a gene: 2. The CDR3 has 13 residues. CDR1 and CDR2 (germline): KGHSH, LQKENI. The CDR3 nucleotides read TGTGCCAGCTCAGAACTAGCGTCCTACGAGCAGTACTTC. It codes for CASSELASYEQYF.

The CDR3 sequence: CASSEGTGAWVTGELFF. CDR3 sequence (DNA): TGTGCCAGCAGTGAAGGGACAGGGGCTTGGGTGACCGGGGAGCTGTTTTTT. The chain is built from TRBV6-1 and TRBJ2-2; the match to TRBD1 covers 9 bases. Trimming took 1 base from V and 5 from J; bases not matched to a gene: 8. CDR3 length: 17 residues. Germline V gene lookup returns CDR1 MNHNS and CDR2 SASEGT.

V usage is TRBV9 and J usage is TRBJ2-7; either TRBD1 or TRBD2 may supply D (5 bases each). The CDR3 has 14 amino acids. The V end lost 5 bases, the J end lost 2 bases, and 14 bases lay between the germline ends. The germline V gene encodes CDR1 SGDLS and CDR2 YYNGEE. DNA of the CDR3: TGTGCCAGCAGTGGGTCAGAGGGACCCTACGAGCAGTACTTC. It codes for CASSGSEGPYEQYF.

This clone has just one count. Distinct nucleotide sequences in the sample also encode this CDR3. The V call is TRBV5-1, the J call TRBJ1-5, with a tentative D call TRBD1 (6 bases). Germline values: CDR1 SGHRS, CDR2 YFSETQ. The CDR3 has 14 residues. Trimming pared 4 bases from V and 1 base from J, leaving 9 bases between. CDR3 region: CASSPGQSNQPQHF. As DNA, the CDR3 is TGCGCCAGCAGCCCGGGACAAAGCAATCAGCCCCAGCATTTT.

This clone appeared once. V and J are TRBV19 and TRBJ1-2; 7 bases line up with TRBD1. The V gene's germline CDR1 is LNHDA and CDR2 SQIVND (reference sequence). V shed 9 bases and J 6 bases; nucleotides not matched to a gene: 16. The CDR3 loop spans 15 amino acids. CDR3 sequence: CASRQGGGSQHGYTF. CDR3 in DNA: TGTGCCAGCAGACAGGGCGGCGGCTCCCAGCATGGCTACACCTTC.

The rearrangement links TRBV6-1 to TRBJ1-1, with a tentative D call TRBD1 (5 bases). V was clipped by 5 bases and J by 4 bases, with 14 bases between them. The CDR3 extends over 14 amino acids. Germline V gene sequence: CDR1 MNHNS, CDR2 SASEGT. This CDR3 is CASSPKSGGTEAFF. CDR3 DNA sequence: TGTGCCAGCAGTCCTAAATCGGGGGGCACTGAAGCTTTCTTT.

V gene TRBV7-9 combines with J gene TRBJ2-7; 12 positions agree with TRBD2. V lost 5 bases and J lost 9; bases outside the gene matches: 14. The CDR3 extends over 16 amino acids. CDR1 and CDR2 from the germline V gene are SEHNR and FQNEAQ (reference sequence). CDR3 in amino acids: CASSTTGTSGPEGQYF. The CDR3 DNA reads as TGTGCCAGCAGCACGACCGGGACTAGCGGGCCCGAAGGGCAGTACTTC.

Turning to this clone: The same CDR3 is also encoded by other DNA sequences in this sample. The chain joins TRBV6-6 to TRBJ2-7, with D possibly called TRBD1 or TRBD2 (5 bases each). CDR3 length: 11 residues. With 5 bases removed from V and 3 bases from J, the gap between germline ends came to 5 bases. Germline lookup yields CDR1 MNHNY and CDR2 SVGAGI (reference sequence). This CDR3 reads CASSGGYEQYF. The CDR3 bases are TGTGCCAGCAGTGGGGGCTACGAGCAGTACTTC.

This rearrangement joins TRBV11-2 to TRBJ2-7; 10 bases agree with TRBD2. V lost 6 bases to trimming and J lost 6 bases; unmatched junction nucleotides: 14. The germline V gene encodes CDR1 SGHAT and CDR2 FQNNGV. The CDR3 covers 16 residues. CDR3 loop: CASRGSGGDFSSEQYF. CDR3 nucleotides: TGTGCCAGCAGAGGGAGCGGGGGGGATTTCAGCAGCGAGCAGTACTTC.

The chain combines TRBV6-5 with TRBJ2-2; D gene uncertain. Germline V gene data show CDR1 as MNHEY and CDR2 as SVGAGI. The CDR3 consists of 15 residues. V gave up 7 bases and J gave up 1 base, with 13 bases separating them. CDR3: CASTRANKNTGELFF. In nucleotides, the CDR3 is TGTGCCAGCACACGTGCTAACAAGAACACCGGGGAGCTGTTTTTT.

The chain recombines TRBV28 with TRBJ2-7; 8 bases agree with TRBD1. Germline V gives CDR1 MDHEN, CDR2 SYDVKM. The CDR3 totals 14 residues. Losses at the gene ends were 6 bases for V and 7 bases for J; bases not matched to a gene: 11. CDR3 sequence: CASSLDRGTGEQYF. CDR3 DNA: TGTGCCAGCAGCCTCGACAGGGGTACGGGGGAGCAGTACTTC.

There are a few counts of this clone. The CDR3 loop is CASSLRSGIYEQYF. The CDR3 DNA reads TGTGCCAGCAGCCTTCGTAGCGGCATATACGAGCAGTACTTC. The genes are TRBV6-1 and TRBJ2-7, with a tentative D call TRBD2 (6 bases). The CDR3 extends over 14 amino acids. Trimming took 6 bases from V and 4 from J, leaving 16 bases between them. The germline CDR1 and CDR2 sequences are MNHNS and SASEGT.

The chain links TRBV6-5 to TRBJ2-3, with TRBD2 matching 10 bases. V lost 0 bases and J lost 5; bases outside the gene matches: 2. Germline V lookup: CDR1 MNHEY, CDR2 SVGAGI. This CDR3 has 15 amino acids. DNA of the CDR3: TGTGCCAGCAGTTACTCGGCTAGCGGGAGAGATACGCAGTATTTT. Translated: CASSYSASGRDTQYF.

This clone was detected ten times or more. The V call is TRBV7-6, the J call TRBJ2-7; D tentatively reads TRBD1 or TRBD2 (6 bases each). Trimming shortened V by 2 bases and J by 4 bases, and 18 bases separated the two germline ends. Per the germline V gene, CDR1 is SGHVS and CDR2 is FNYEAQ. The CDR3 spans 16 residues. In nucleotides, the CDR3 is TGTGCCAGCAGCTTAAATTCGGGACAAGGGGGGTACGAGCAGTACTTC. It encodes CASSLNSGQGGYEQYF.

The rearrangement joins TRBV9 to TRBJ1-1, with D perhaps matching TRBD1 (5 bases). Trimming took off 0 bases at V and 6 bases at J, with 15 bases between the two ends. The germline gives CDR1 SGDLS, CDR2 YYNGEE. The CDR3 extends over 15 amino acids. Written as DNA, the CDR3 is TGTGCCAGCAGCGTAGCTGGGGGGGAACGGGCTGAAGCTTTCTTT. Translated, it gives CASSVAGGERAEAFF.

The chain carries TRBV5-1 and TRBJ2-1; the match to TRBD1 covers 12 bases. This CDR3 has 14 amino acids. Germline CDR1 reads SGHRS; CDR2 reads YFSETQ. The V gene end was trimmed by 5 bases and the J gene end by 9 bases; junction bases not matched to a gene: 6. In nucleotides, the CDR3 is TGCGCCAGCAGGGGACAGGGGGCTAGTTTTGAGCAGTTCTTC. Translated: CASRGQGASFEQFF. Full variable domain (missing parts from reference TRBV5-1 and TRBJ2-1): KAGVTQTPRYLIKTRGQQVTLSCSPISGHRSVSWYQQTPGQGLQFLFEYFSETQRNKGNFPGRFSGRQFSNSRSEMNVSTLELGDSALYLCASRGQGASFEQFFGPGTRLTVL.

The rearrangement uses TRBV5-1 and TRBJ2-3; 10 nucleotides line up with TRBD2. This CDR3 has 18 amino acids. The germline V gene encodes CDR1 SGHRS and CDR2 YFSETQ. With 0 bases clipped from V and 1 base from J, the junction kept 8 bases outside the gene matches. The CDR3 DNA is TGCGCCAGCAGCTTGGGTCGAGCGGGAGGGACGGGCACAGATACGCAGTATTTT. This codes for CASSLGRAGGTGTDTQYF.

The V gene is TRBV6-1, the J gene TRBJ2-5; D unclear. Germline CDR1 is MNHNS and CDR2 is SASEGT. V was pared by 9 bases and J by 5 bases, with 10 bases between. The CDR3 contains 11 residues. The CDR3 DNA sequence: TGTGCCAGTACTATAGGGGAGACCCAGTACTTC. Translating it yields CASTIGETQYF.

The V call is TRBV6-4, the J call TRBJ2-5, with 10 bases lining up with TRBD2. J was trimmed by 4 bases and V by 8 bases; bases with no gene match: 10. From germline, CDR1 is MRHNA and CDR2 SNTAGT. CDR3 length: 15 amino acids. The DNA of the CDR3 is TGTGCCAGCGATCAAGCGGGAGGGAGCCCAGAGACCCAGTACTTC. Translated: CASDQAGGSPETQYF.

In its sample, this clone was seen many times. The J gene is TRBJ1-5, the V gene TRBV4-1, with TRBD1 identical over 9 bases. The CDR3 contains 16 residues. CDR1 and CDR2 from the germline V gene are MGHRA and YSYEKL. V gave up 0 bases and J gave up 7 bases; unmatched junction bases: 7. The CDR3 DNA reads TGCGCCAGCAGCCAAGAGGTTGGACAGGGGAACCAGCCCCAGCATTTT. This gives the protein CASSQEVGQGNQPQHF.

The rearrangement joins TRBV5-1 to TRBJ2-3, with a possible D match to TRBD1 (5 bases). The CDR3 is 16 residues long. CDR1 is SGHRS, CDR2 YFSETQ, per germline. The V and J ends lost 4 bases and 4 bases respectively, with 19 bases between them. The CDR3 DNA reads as TGCGCCAGCAGCCCCGAGGCAGGGAAAGTTCCAGATACGCAGTATTTT. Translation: CASSPEAGKVPDTQYF.

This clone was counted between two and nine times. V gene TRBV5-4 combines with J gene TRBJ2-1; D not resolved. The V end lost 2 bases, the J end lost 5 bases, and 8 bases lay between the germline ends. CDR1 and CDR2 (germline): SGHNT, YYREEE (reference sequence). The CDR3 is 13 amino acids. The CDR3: CASSLTTNNEQFF. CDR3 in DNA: TGTGCCAGCAGCTTAACCACAAACAATGAGCAGTTCTTC.

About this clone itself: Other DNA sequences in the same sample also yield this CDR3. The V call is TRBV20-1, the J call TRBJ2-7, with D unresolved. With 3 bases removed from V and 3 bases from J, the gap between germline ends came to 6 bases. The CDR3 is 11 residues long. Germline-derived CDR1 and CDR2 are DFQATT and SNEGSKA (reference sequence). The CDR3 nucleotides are TGCAGTGCTAGTTCCAGCTACGAGCAGTACTTC. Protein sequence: CSASSSYEQYF.

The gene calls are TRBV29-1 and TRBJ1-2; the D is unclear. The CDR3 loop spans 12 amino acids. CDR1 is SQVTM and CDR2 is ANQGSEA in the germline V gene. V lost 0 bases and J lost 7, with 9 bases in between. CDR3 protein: CSVEDDGSGYTF. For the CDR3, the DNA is TGCAGCGTTGAAGATGACGGGTCTGGCTACACCTTC.